The present T cell receptor (beta chain) was sequenced within a study of blood T cell repertoires in COVID-19. On the study more broadly: The study drew acute and convalescent COVID-19 samples from the United States, Italy and Spain. The analysed material was cDNA or gDNA that came from T cells, B-cell-depleted T cells, or PBMCs.

The CDR3 sequence is 13 residues long. Per germline, CDR1 SNHLY and CDR2 FYNNEI. Trimming stripped 5 bases from V and 0 bases from J, with 7 bases between. Per the study methods: Estimation of nucleated cell counts relied on the amplification of reference gene primers. The method was immunoSEQ multiplex PCR; TCRdb's version includes in-frame clones alone and lacks a portion of them. V, J and clone size were drawn from that table, and D and trimming were deduced from the DNA. Of around 290,000 clones listed, 70% to 90% were seen once; the top ten hold around 14%. The chain combines TRBV2 with TRBJ1-1; D gene uncertain. The clonotype originates from a woman between 65 and 79 years old with COVID-19, enrolled during active disease. The sample consisted of peripheral blood. The CDR3 reads CASSWALNTEAFF. In DNA, the CDR3 is TGTGCCAGCAGTTGGGCGCTGAACACTGAAGCTTTCTTT.